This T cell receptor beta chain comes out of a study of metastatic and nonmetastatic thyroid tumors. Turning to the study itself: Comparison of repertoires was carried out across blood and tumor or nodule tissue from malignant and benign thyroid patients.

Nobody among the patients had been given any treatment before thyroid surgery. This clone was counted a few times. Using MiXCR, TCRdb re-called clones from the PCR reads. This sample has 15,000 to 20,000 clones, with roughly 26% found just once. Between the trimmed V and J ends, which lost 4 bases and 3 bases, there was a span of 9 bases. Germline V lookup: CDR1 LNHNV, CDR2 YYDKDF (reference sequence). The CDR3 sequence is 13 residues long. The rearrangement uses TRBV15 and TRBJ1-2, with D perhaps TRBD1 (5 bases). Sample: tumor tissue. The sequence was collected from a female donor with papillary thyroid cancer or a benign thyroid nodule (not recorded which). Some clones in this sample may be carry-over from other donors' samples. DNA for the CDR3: TGTGCCACCAGCACTCAGGGAGACTATGGCTACACCTTC. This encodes CATSTQGDYGYTF. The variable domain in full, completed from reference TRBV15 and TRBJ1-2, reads DAMVIQNPRYQVTQFGKPVTLSCSQTLNHNVMYWYQQKSSQAPKLLFHYYDKDFNNEADTPDNFQSRRPNTSFCFLDIRSPGLGDTAMYLCATSTQGDYGYTFGSGTRLTVV.